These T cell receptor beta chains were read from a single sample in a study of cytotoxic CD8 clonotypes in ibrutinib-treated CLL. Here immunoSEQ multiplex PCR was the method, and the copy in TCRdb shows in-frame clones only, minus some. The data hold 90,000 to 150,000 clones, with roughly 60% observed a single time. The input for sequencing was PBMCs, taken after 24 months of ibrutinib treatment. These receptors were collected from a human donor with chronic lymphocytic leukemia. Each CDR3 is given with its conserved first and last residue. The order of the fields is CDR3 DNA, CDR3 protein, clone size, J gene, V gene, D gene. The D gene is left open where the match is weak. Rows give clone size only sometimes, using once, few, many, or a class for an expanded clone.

CDR3nt: TGTGCCAGCAGCTTGGAGACAGGGGGCGCGAACTATGGCTACACCTTC
CDR3aa: CASSLETGGANYGYTF
abundance: NA
j_gene: TRBJ1-2
v_gene: TRBV5-6
d_gene: TRBD1

CDR3nt: TGCAGCGTTGACCGGGGAAACACTGAAGCTTTCTTT
CDR3aa: CSVDRGNTEAFF
abundance: few
j_gene: TRBJ1-1
v_gene: TRBV29-1
d_gene: NA

CDR3nt: TGTGCCAGCAGCTTTCTACAGGGTCGGACCGGGGAGCTGTTTTTT
CDR3aa: CASSFLQGRTGELFF
abundance: NA
j_gene: TRBJ2-2
v_gene: TRBV7-3
d_gene: NA

CDR3nt: TGCAGCGTTGAGACGGCAAACACCATATATTTT
CDR3aa: CSVETANTIYF
abundance: once
j_gene: TRBJ1-3
v_gene: TRBV29-1
d_gene: NA

CDR3nt: TGTGCCAGCAGTGAAGCCTTCTATGGCTACACCTTC
CDR3aa: CASSEAFYGYTF
abundance: NA
j_gene: TRBJ1-2
v_gene: TRBV6-1
d_gene: NA

CDR3nt: TGTGCCAGCAGTCTCCGAACAGGGTCGGGTTCACCCCTCCACTTT
CDR3aa: CASSLRTGSGSPLHF
abundance: many
j_gene: TRBJ1-6
v_gene: TRBV27
d_gene: NA

CDR3nt: TGTGCCAGTACCCTGGTAGGGGGAGGGGATTTAAGGGGAGCTTTCTTT
CDR3aa: CASTLVGGGDLRGAFF
abundance: NA
j_gene: TRBJ1-1
v_gene: TRBV19
d_gene: NA

CDR3nt: TGTGCCAGTATGGACCGGGGGAGCAATCAGCCCCAGCATTTT
CDR3aa: CASMDRGSNQPQHF
abundance: NA
j_gene: TRBJ1-5
v_gene: TRBV19
d_gene: NA

CDR3nt: TGTGCCATCAGTGCAACAGGGGATCCCTACGAGCAGTACTTC
CDR3aa: CAISATGDPYEQYF
abundance: NA
j_gene: TRBJ2-7
v_gene: TRBV10-3
d_gene: TRBD1

CDR3nt: TGCAGCTGCCCACTAGCGGGGGACCTATCCCCCAGCGGTACGCAGTATTTT
CDR3aa: CSCPLAGDLSPSGTQYF
abundance: NA
j_gene: TRBJ2-3
v_gene: TRBV29-1
d_gene: TRBD2

CDR3nt: TGTGCCAGCAGTACTAGCGGGGGGGCGAGGGAGACCCAGTACTTC
CDR3aa: CASSTSGGARETQYF
abundance: NA
j_gene: TRBJ2-5
v_gene: TRBV2
d_gene: TRBD2

CDR3nt: TGCGCCAGCAGCCAAGATCTCGGAACCGGGGAGCTGTTTTTT
CDR3aa: CASSQDLGTGELFF
abundance: NA
j_gene: TRBJ2-2
v_gene: TRBV4-1
d_gene: NA

CDR3nt: TGTGCCAGCAGTAGACCCGGAGGGCCCTACACCTTC
CDR3aa: CASSRPGGPYTF
abundance: NA
j_gene: TRBJ1-2
v_gene: TRBV6-6
d_gene: NA

CDR3nt: TGTGCCTGGAGTGTACAAGAGGGGGTAAGTACGAACACTGAAGCTTTCTTT
CDR3aa: CAWSVQEGVSTNTEAFF
abundance: NA
j_gene: TRBJ1-1
v_gene: TRBV30
d_gene: NA

CDR3nt: TGCGCCAGCAGCCAAGAACATCATTCACCCCTCCACTTT
CDR3aa: CASSQEHHSPLHF
abundance: NA
j_gene: TRBJ1-6
v_gene: TRBV4-3
d_gene: NA

CDR3nt: TGTGCCAGCAGCGGGGGACTAGCGGCAGATACGCAGTATTTT
CDR3aa: CASSGGLAADTQYF
abundance: NA
j_gene: TRBJ2-3
v_gene: TRBV5-6
d_gene: TRBD2

CDR3nt: TGCGCCAGCAGCTACAAATCGGAGGGAGAGACCCAGTACTTC
CDR3aa: CASSYKSEGETQYF
abundance: NA
j_gene: TRBJ2-5
v_gene: TRBV5-1
d_gene: NA

CDR3nt: TGCGCCAGCAGCTATGGAGCGGGACTAGACACTAAGAACACCGGGGAGCTGTTTTTT
CDR3aa: CASSYGAGLDTKNTGELFF
abundance: NA
j_gene: TRBJ2-2
v_gene: TRBV5-1
d_gene: TRBD2

CDR3nt: TGCGCCAGCAGCTTGCTCCCACGGGGGGACACTGAAGCTTTCTTT
CDR3aa: CASSLLPRGDTEAFF
abundance: few
j_gene: TRBJ1-1
v_gene: TRBV5-1
d_gene: NA

CDR3nt: TGTGCCAGTAGTATAGACCGAAGCGGGGGGGCCTACAATGAGCAGTTCTTC
CDR3aa: CASSIDRSGGAYNEQFF
abundance: NA
j_gene: TRBJ2-1
v_gene: TRBV19
d_gene: TRBD2

CDR3nt: TGTGCCAGCAGCTTTCCCCTACAGGGGCACCGGCAGTACTTC
CDR3aa: CASSFPLQGHRQYF
abundance: NA
j_gene: TRBJ2-7
v_gene: TRBV5-6
d_gene: TRBD1

CDR3nt: TGTGCCTGGAGTGCGGGGGTGAGTCCCAATCAGCCCCAGCATTTT
CDR3aa: CAWSAGVSPNQPQHF
abundance: NA
j_gene: TRBJ1-5
v_gene: TRBV30
d_gene: NA

CDR3nt: TGTGCCAGCAGCTCTAGCGGGGGTGGCTACAATGAGCAGTTCTTC
CDR3aa: CASSSSGGGYNEQFF
abundance: few
j_gene: TRBJ2-1
v_gene: TRBV7-2
d_gene: TRBD2

CDR3nt: TGTGCCAGCGGGACACGGTCCTCCTACGAGCAGTACTTC
CDR3aa: CASGTRSSYEQYF
abundance: NA
j_gene: TRBJ2-7
v_gene: TRBV7-9
d_gene: NA

CDR3nt: TGCGCCAGCAGCCAACTAGGGGATAGCAATCAGCCCCAGCATTTT
CDR3aa: CASSQLGDSNQPQHF
abundance: NA
j_gene: TRBJ1-5
v_gene: TRBV4-1
d_gene: NA

CDR3nt: TGTGCCAGCAGCTTAGGGCCAGGAAGGAACACCGGGGAGCTGTTTTTT
CDR3aa: CASSLGPGRNTGELFF
abundance: NA
j_gene: TRBJ2-2
v_gene: TRBV7-9
d_gene: NA

CDR3nt: TGTGCCAGCAGTGAAGAGCTATCGGGAATTGATGAAAAACTGTTTTTT
CDR3aa: CASSEELSGIDEKLFF
abundance: NA
j_gene: TRBJ1-4
v_gene: TRBV2
d_gene: NA

CDR3nt: TGTGCCAGCAGCTTAAGGAGCGGCACTAGCACAGATACGCAGTATTTT
CDR3aa: CASSLRSGTSTDTQYF
abundance: few
j_gene: TRBJ2-3
v_gene: TRBV7-2
d_gene: NA

CDR3nt: TGTGCCAGCAGCCAAGAACTAGGGGTGTTCGGCAATGAGCAGTTCTTC
CDR3aa: CASSQELGVFGNEQFF
abundance: NA
j_gene: TRBJ2-1
v_gene: TRBV14
d_gene: NA

CDR3nt: TGTGCCAGTAGAGGGAGGGTCGGCACAGATACGCAGTATTTT
CDR3aa: CASRGRVGTDTQYF
abundance: NA
j_gene: TRBJ2-3
v_gene: TRBV19
d_gene: TRBD2

CDR3nt: TGTGCCAGCAGCCCGAACGAGGGCTATGGCTACACCTTC
CDR3aa: CASSPNEGYGYTF
abundance: NA
j_gene: TRBJ1-2
v_gene: TRBV7-3
d_gene: NA

CDR3nt: TGTGCCAGCAGCCTAGGAGTGACCCAGTACTTC
CDR3aa: CASSLGVTQYF
abundance: once
j_gene: TRBJ2-5
v_gene: TRBV7-9
d_gene: NA

CDR3nt: TGTGCCAGCACTGAGGGTAGTTGGCAAACAGGGGCCAGCACTGAAGCTTTCTTT
CDR3aa: CASTEGSWQTGASTEAFF
abundance: NA
j_gene: TRBJ1-1
v_gene: TRBV25-1
d_gene: TRBD1

CDR3nt: TGTGCCAGCAGCAACAGGGATCTAGAGACCCAGTACTTC
CDR3aa: CASSNRDLETQYF
abundance: NA
j_gene: TRBJ2-5
v_gene: TRBV5-4
d_gene: NA

CDR3nt: TGTGCCAGCAGCTTAACCGGTCTAGACAATGAGCAGTTCTTC
CDR3aa: CASSLTGLDNEQFF
abundance: many
j_gene: TRBJ2-1
v_gene: TRBV7-3
d_gene: NA

CDR3nt: TGCGCCAGCAGCTTGAAACAGGATGGCTACACCTTC
CDR3aa: CASSLKQDGYTF
abundance: NA
j_gene: TRBJ1-2
v_gene: TRBV5-1
d_gene: NA

CDR3nt: TGTGCCAGCACCCCTAGCGAGAACACTGAAGCTTTCTTT
CDR3aa: CASTPSENTEAFF
abundance: NA
j_gene: TRBJ1-1
v_gene: TRBV9
d_gene: NA

CDR3nt: TGTGCCAGCAGCTTGGGATCGACCGGGGAGCTGTTTTTT
CDR3aa: CASSLGSTGELFF
abundance: many
j_gene: TRBJ2-2
v_gene: TRBV7-7
d_gene: NA

CDR3nt: TGCGCCAGCAGCTTGGTCGCTGGTGGTAGGGACACTGAAGCTTTCTTT
CDR3aa: CASSLVAGGRDTEAFF
abundance: NA
j_gene: TRBJ1-1
v_gene: TRBV5-1
d_gene: NA